Reported below is one TCR beta chain. CDR1 MNHEY and CDR2 SMNVEV come from the germline V gene (reference sequence). CDR3 length: 11 residues. V was trimmed by 8 bases and J by 2 bases, leaving 7 bases between them. The data belong to a study of blood T cell repertoires in COVID-19. TCRdb's table, derived via immunoSEQ multiplex PCR, lists solely in-frame clones and lacks some. The repertoire holds some 160,000 clones, with approximately 91% as singletons. This TCR was recovered from a man younger than 35 with COVID-19, enrolled during active disease. The chain couples TRBV27 to TRBJ2-7, with unresolved D. Sequenced: peripheral blood. The CDR3 DNA reads as TGTGCCAGCTCAACAGCCTACGAGCAGTACTTC. Translating gives CASSTAYEQYF.